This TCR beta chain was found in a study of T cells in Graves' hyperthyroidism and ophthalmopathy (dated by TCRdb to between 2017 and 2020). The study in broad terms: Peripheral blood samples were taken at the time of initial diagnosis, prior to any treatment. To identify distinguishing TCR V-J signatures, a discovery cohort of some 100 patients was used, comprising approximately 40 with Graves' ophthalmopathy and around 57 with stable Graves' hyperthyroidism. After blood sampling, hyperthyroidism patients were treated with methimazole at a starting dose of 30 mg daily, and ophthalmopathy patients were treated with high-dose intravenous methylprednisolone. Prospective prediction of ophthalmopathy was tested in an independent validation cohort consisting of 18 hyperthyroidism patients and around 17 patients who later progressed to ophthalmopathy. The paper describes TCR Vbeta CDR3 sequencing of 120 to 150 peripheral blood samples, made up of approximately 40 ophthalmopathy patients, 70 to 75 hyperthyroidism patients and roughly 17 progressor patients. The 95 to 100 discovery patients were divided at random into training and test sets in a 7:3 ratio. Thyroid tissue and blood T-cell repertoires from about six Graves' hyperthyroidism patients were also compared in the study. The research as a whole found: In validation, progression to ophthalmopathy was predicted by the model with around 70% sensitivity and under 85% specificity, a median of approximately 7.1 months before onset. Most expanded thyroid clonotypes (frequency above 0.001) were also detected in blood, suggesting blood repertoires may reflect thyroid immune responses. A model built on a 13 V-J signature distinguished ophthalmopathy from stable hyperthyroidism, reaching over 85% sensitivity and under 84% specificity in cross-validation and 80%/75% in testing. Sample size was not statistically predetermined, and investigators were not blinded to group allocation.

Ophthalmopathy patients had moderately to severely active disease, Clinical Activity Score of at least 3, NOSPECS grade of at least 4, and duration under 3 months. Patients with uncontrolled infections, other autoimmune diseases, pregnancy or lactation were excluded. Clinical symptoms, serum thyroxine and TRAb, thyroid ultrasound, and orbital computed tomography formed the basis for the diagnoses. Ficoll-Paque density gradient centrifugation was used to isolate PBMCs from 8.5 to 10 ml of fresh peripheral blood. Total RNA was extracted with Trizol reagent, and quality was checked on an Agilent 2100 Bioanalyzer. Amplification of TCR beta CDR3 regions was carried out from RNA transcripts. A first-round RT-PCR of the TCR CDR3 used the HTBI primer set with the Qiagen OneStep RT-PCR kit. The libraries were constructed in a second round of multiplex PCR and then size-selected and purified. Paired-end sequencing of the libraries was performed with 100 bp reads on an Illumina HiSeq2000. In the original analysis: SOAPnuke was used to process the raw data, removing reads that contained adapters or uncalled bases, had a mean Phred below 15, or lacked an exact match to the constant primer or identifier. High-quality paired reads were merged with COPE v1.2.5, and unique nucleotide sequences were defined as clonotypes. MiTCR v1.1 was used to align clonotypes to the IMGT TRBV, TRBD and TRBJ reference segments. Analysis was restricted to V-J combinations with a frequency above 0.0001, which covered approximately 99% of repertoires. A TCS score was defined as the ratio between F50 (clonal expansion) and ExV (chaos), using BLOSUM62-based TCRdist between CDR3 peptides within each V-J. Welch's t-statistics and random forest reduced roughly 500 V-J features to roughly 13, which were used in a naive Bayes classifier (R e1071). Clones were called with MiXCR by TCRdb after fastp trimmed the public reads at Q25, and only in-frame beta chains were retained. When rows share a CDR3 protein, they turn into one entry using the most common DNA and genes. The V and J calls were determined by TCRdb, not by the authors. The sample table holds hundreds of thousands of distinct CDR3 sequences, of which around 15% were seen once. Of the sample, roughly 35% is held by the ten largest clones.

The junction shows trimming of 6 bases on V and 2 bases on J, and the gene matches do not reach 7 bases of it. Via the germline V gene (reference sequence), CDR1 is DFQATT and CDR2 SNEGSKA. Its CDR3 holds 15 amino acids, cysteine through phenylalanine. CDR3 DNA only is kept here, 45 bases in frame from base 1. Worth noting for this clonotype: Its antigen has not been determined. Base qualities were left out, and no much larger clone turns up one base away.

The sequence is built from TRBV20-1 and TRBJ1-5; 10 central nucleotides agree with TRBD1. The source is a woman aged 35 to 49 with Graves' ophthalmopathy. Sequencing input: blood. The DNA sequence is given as TGCAGTGCCCTCCCGGGACAGGGGCGCAATCAGCCCCAGCATTTT. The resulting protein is CSALPGQGRNQPQHF.